What follows are 31 T cell receptor beta chains derived from one specimen sequenced in a study of blood T cell repertoires in COVID-19. Data came from immunoSEQ multiplex PCR; TCRdb stores just in-frame clones and leaves some out. The data contain around 180,000 clones, around three quarters of them seen just once; the ten biggest clones take up 6.5%. The sequenced material came from peripheral blood. Every receptor here comes from a man aged 65 to 85 with active or convalescent COVID-19.

V usage is TRBV18 and J usage is TRBJ1-2, with 8 bases that match TRBD1. Germline V lookup: CDR1 KGHSH, CDR2 LQKENI. With V trimmed by 3 bases and J by 3 bases, 15 bases remained unmatched. This CDR3 spans 18 amino acids. CDR3 nucleotide sequence: TGTGCCAGCTCACCGGACAACAGGGGGTCCAATTTTGACTATGGCTACACCTTC. Amino acid sequence: CASSPDNRGSNFDYGYTF. The full variable domain, in which reference TRBV18 and TRBJ1-2 provide the parts outside the CDR3, is NAGVMQNPRHLVRRRGQEARLRCSPMKGHSHVYWYRQLPEEGLKFMVYLQKENIIDESGMPKERFSAEFPKEGPSILRIQQVVRGDSAAYFCASSPDNRGSNFDYGYTFGSGTRLTVV.

This chain connects TRBV5-6 to TRBJ2-4; 7 bases line up with TRBD1. The CDR3 covers 13 residues. Germline lookup yields CDR1 SGHDT and CDR2 YYEEEE. V gave up 4 bases and J gave up 7 bases; unmatched junction bases: 5. Written as DNA, the CDR3 is TGTGCCAGCAGCAGTTTACAGGGGAACATTCAGTACTTC. It yields the protein CASSSLQGNIQYF. Filled out from reference TRBV5-6 and TRBJ2-4, the complete variable domain reads DAGVTQSPTHLIKTRGQQVTLRCSPKSGHDTVSWYQQALGQGPQFIFQYYEEEERQRGNFPDRFSGHQFPNYSSELNVNALLLGDSALYLCASSSLQGNIQYFGAGTRLSVL.

The V and J genes are TRBV11-2 and TRBJ2-7; D ambiguous. The V end was cut by 3 bases, the J end by 1 base, with 22 bases between. Looked up from germline, CDR1 is SGHAT and CDR2 is FQNNGV. This CDR3 contains 18 residues. The chain's CDR3 is CASSFQLGPAGRSYEQYF. DNA of the CDR3: TGTGCCAGCAGCTTCCAGCTGGGTCCGGCAGGCCGTTCCTACGAGCAGTACTTC.

This chain uses TRBV29-1 with TRBJ1-2; D perhaps matches TRBD1 (5 bases). The CDR3 is 14 residues long. V was clipped by 4 bases and J by 0 bases, with 12 bases between them. Germline V gene lookup returns CDR1 SQVTM and CDR2 ANQGSEA. The CDR3 DNA reads TGCAGCGTTGGAGACAGTTTTCCTAACTATGGCTACACCTTC. Amino acids: CSVGDSFPNYGYTF.

This clone showed up just a few times. This chain uses TRBV5-1 with TRBJ2-2; 7 bases line up with TRBD2. Germline-derived CDR1 and CDR2 are SGHRS and YFSETQ. The CDR3 extends over 15 amino acids. V gave up 1 base and J gave up 5 bases; unmatched junction bases: 5. CDR3 sequence reads: CASSLFGEGTGELFF. CDR3 in DNA: TGCGCCAGCAGCTTGTTTGGGGAGGGGACCGGGGAGCTGTTTTTT.

This clone was seen a single time. V is TRBV29-1 and J is TRBJ2-1; 10 nucleotides align to TRBD2. With 7 bases clipped from V and 10 bases from J, the junction kept 4 bases outside the gene matches. CDR1 and CDR2 (germline): SQVTM, ANQGSEA. The length of the CDR3 is 11 residues. The DNA for the CDR3 is TGCAGCGACAATAGCGGGAGGGAGCAGTTCTTC. It is translated as CSDNSGREQFF.

The chain couples TRBV6-6 to TRBJ1-5, with a possible D match to TRBD1 (6 bases). The ends were cut back, 9 bases at V and 1 base at J, with 16 bases in the middle. Germline loops: CDR1 MNHNY, CDR2 SVGAGI (reference sequence). The CDR3 length is 15 residues. CDR3 DNA sequence: TGTGCCAGTATACAGGGAAGGGTGAGCAATCAGCCCCAGCATTTT. It is translated as CASIQGRVSNQPQHF.

The CDR3 DNA is TGCGCCAGCAGCCAAGACTTGACAGGGGGCCCTCGGAACACTGAAGCTTTCTTT. Amino acid sequence: CASSQDLTGGPRNTEAFF. J is TRBJ1-1 and V is TRBV4-3; TRBD1 matches at 10 bases. The CDR3 runs to 18 residues. The ends lost 0 bases at V and 1 base at J; junction bases unmatched: 8. Germline loops: CDR1 LGHNA, CDR2 YSLEER.

The CDR3: CASSERAGGNTGELFF. The CDR3 DNA reads as TGTGCCAGCAGTGAAAGAGCGGGGGGGAACACCGGGGAGCTGTTTTTT. J is TRBJ2-2 and V is TRBV2, with 9 bases identical to TRBD2. The trim removed 2 bases at V and 1 base at J, leaving 2 bases unmatched. CDR1 and CDR2 (germline): SNHLY, FYNNEI. CDR3 length equals 16 residues.

The chain uses TRBV18 and TRBJ1-1; tentative D call: TRBD1 (6 bases). V shed 4 bases and J shed 3 bases, with 18 bases lying between them. In germline, CDR1 is KGHSH, CDR2 LQKENI. The CDR3 contains 16 residues. For the CDR3, the DNA is TGTGCCAGCTCACTGTCTTCGTGGACAGTGGACACTGAAGCTTTCTTT. Amino acids: CASSLSSWTVDTEAFF.

Here the CDR3 DNA reads TGTGCCTGGCAACTGAGTGAAAACACTGAAGCTTTCTTT. Translated: CAWQLSENTEAFF. V gene TRBV30 combines with J gene TRBJ1-1; no firm D call. The V gene's germline CDR1 is GTSNPN and CDR2 SVGIG (reference sequence). CDR3 length: 13 amino acids. The V end was cut by 5 bases, the J end by 2 bases, with 12 bases between.

V is TRBV19 and J is TRBJ1-5, with D possibly being TRBD1 (6 bases). This CDR3 contains 14 residues. V gave up 5 bases and J gave up 5 bases, with 13 bases separating them. CDR1 and CDR2 (germline): LNHDA, SQIVND (reference sequence). In DNA form, the CDR3 reads TGTGCCAGTAGTCCACAGGGTTGGCATCAGCCCCAGCATTTT. Its translation: CASSPQGWHQPQHF.

V usage is TRBV27 and J usage is TRBJ1-2; TRBD1 matches 8 bases. Per the germline V gene, CDR1 is MNHEY and CDR2 is SMNVEV (reference sequence). Losses at the gene ends were 4 bases for V and 4 bases for J; bases not matched to a gene: 5. CDR3 length: 14 residues. In DNA form, the CDR3 reads TGTGCCAGCAGTTCCACGACAGGGGTCTATGGCTACACCTTC. Translated, it gives CASSSTTGVYGYTF.

This rearrangement joins TRBV5-1 to TRBJ2-3; the match to TRBD1 covers 9 bases. The CDR3 extends over 15 amino acids. V gave up 3 bases and J gave up 5 bases; unmatched junction bases: 7. CDR1 and CDR2 (germline): SGHRS, YFSETQ. CDR3 bases: TGCGCCAGCAGCTCGATGGGACAGGGTGGAGATACGCAGTATTTT. Its translation is CASSSMGQGGDTQYF.

This sequence joins TRBV3-1 (or the pseudogene TRBV3-2) and TRBJ2-1, with 8 bases lining up with TRBD2. J lost 8 bases, V lost 4 bases, and 16 bases had no gene match. The CDR3 contains 17 residues. The germline CDR1 and CDR2 sequences are LGHDT and YNNKEL (reference sequence). CDR3 in amino acids: CASSPRPRTSPVDEQFF. The CDR3 DNA reads TGTGCCAGCAGCCCGAGGCCCCGGACTAGCCCCGTGGATGAGCAGTTCTTC.

This rearrangement joins TRBV5-1 to TRBJ1-1; the D is unclear. This CDR3 has 15 residues. Looked up from germline, CDR1 is SGHRS and CDR2 is YFSETQ. Trimming removed 5 bases at V and 7 bases at J, with 21 bases between. The CDR3 DNA sequence: TGCGCCAGCAGGAGTCTGGGGAGCCCGTTCGATGAAGCTTTCTTT. Residues: CASRSLGSPFDEAFF.

The chain uses TRBV18 and TRBJ1-4; D is ambiguous. V gave up 6 bases and J gave up 7 bases, with 12 bases separating them. CDR1 and CDR2 (germline): KGHSH, LQKENI. The CDR3 spans 13 residues. The CDR3 region is CASSDTSFEKLFF. DNA of the CDR3: TGTGCCAGCTCCGACACATCTTTTGAAAAACTGTTTTTT.

The chain links TRBV30 to TRBJ2-7; tentative D call: TRBD1 (5 bases). This CDR3 region has 12 residues. V gave up 5 bases and J gave up 4 bases, with 12 bases separating them. Germline V gives CDR1 GTSNPN, CDR2 SVGIG (reference sequence). In DNA, the CDR3 is TGTGCCTGGGGGGTTGACAGTTACGAGCAGTACTTC. This gives the protein CAWGVDSYEQYF. Together with reference TRBV30 and TRBJ2-7, the CDR3 gives the full variable domain: SQTIHQWPATLVQPVGSPLSLECTVEGTSNPNLYWYRQAAGRGLQLLFYSVGIGQISSEVPQNLSASRPQDRQFILSSKKLLLSDSGFYLCAWGVDSYEQYFGPGTRLTVT.

The rearrangement uses TRBV5-1 and TRBJ2-1; possibly TRBD2 for D (5 bases). Trimming pared 0 bases from V and 5 bases from J, leaving 24 bases between. CDR1 is SGHRS, CDR2 YFSETQ, per germline. The CDR3 totals 19 residues. The CDR3 is CASSLVRSGVRGLDNEQFF. The CDR3 DNA reads TGCGCCAGCAGCTTGGTCCGATCCGGGGTGAGAGGTTTGGACAATGAGCAGTTCTTC.

The chain carries TRBV5-4 and TRBJ2-7; 8 nucleotides agree with TRBD2. Looked up from germline, CDR1 is SGHNT and CDR2 is YYREEE (reference sequence). V was clipped by 5 bases and J by 7 bases; unmatched bases: 11. The CDR3 totals 14 residues. In DNA form, the CDR3 reads TGTGCCAGCAGGAAAACTAGCGGAGCGGAAGAGCAGTACTTC. This gives the protein CASRKTSGAEEQYF.

This clone came up a few times. This chain uses TRBV2 with TRBJ2-2; the match to TRBD2 covers 12 bases. V lost 5 bases, J lost 4 bases, and 14 bases stayed unmatched. CDR3 size: 19 residues. Looked up from germline, CDR1 is SNHLY and CDR2 is FYNNEI. The CDR3 nucleotides read TGTGCCAGCAGTTTTACGACTAGCGGGAGTTGGTCGGCCACCGGGGAGCTGTTTTTT. This translates into CASSFTTSGSWSATGELFF.

The gene calls are TRBV9 and TRBJ1-4, with 8 bases matching TRBD1. The CDR3 length is 14 residues. V lost 4 bases to trimming and J lost 7 bases; unmatched junction nucleotides: 6. Germline V gives CDR1 SGDLS, CDR2 YYNGEE. The CDR3 region is CASSPQGAGEKLFF. CDR3 DNA: TGTGCCAGCAGCCCGCAGGGGGCAGGTGAAAAACTGTTTTTT.

The chain recombines TRBV27 with TRBJ2-1; 10 bases match TRBD1. Per the germline V gene, CDR1 is MNHEY and CDR2 is SMNVEV (reference sequence). V shed 3 bases, J shed 8 bases, and the junction held 4 bases outside the gene matches. The CDR3 contains 14 residues. The CDR3 loop is CASSFGTGVDEQFF. The CDR3 region has the DNA TGTGCCAGCAGTTTCGGGACAGGGGTCGATGAGCAGTTCTTC.

This CDR3 reads CASSPRQGYESNYGYTF. CDR3 in DNA: TGTGCCAGCAGCCCGCGCCAGGGCTACGAATCTAACTATGGCTACACCTTC. This chain links TRBV5-4 with TRBJ1-2, with D possibly TRBD1 on 5 matching bases. This CDR3 is 17 amino acids long. The V gene's germline CDR1 is SGHNT and CDR2 YYREEE (reference sequence). The V end was cut by 4 bases, the J end by 0 bases, with 19 bases between.

The rearrangement links TRBV6-2 or TRBV6-3 to TRBJ1-1; 12 bases fit TRBD1. Germline V gene lookup returns CDR1 MNHEY and CDR2 SVGEGT. CDR3 length equals 16 residues. Unmatched junction bases numbered 4, after V lost 4 bases and J lost 1 base. For the CDR3, the DNA is TGTGCCAGCAGTTCGGGACAGGGGGCGAGGAACACTGAAGCTTTCTTT. This translates into CASSSGQGARNTEAFF.

CDR3 amino acids: CASSPSSGGVSYEQYF. DNA for the CDR3: TGTGCCAGCAGCCCTTCGTCGGGAGGCGTATCCTACGAGCAGTACTTC. This rearrangement joins TRBV7-9 to TRBJ2-7; 7 nucleotides match TRBD2. Germline V gene lookup returns CDR1 SEHNR and CDR2 FQNEAQ (reference sequence). The CDR3 loop spans 16 amino acids. V lost 5 bases to trimming and J lost 1 base; unmatched junction nucleotides: 11.

The V and J genes are TRBV7-9 and TRBJ1-2, with no clear D. The CDR3 contains 14 residues. CDR1 is SEHNR, CDR2 FQNEAQ, per germline (reference sequence). Trimming took off 5 bases at V and 1 base at J, with 11 bases between the two ends. CDR3 bases: TGTGCCAGCAGCCGACCCGAGGGTAACTATGGCTACACCTTC. Amino acids: CASSRPEGNYGYTF.

The chain links TRBV5-8 to TRBJ2-3; tentative D call: TRBD1 (6 bases). CDR1 is SGHTS and CDR2 is YDEGEE in the germline V gene. The CDR3 runs to 17 residues. The germline V and J ends were trimmed by 4 bases and 1 base, with 19 bases remaining between them. The CDR3 sequence: CASSHEGHLSGTDTQYF. DNA of the CDR3: TGTGCCAGCAGCCACGAGGGACACCTTTCGGGCACAGATACGCAGTATTTT.

This rearrangement joins TRBV25-1 to TRBJ2-1, with 9 bases fitting TRBD2. Germline V gene data show CDR1 as MGHDK and CDR2 as SYGVNS. The CDR3 is 18 residues long. V gave up 2 bases and J gave up 5 bases; unmatched junction bases: 13. CDR3 residues: CASSEGAGGYQGNNEQFF. The CDR3 DNA sequence: TGTGCCAGCAGTGAAGGAGCGGGAGGATACCAGGGAAACAATGAGCAGTTCTTC.

V gene TRBV20-1 combines with J gene TRBJ2-7; TRBD2 is a possible D gene (6 bases). CDR3 size: 13 residues. The V end lost 3 bases, the J end lost 3 bases, and 12 bases lay between the germline ends. The germline V gene encodes CDR1 DFQATT and CDR2 SNEGSKA (reference sequence). CDR3 region: CSASRGSNYEQYF. The CDR3 DNA sequence: TGCAGTGCTAGTCGGGGGTCGAACTACGAGCAGTACTTC.

The chain recombines TRBV30 with TRBJ1-5, with 7 bases fitting TRBD1. The CDR3 is made up of 12 amino acids. The V gene end was trimmed by 5 bases and the J gene end by 2 bases; junction bases not matched to a gene: 0. CDR1 GTSNPN and CDR2 SVGIG come from the germline V gene (reference sequence). CDR3 amino acids: CAWGQGNQPQHF. Written as DNA, the CDR3 is TGTGCCTGGGGACAGGGCAATCAGCCCCAGCATTTT.